This paragraph covers one TCR beta chain sequence. No antigen is known for it. Per-nucleotide qualities are absent, and no much larger clonotype sits a single base away. The data were taken from a study of graft-versus-host responses after intestinal transplantation (dated by TCRdb to about 2021). Background on the whole study: Recipients received multivisceral, liver-intestinal, or isolated intestinal transplants. To identify alloreactive clones, pre-transplant mixed lymphocyte reaction products were sequenced and compared with unstimulated pre-transplant donor and recipient T cells. A cohort of approximately 23 intestinal transplant recipients, including one retransplant, was enrolled, and 3 patients lacking pretransplant specimens were excluded. Instead of going to the commercial service, samples from a few later patients were sequenced in-house on an Illumina MiSeq and processed with MiXCR. Donor T cell macrochimerism was defined as a peak of at least 4% donor T cells among recipient peripheral blood mononuclear cells. After intestinal transplantation, graft-versus-host and host-versus-graft alloreactive T cell clones in the graft, circulation and bone marrow were tracked using bulk TCR-beta CDR3 sequencing. Every recipient was given anti-thymocyte globulin induction, followed by approximately three years of maintenance tacrolimus and steroids. Study-level results and caveats: Early after transplant, declines in HvG clones were associated with peak levels of circulating GvH clones. GvH clones turned up in recipient bone marrow, with some appearing earlier in ileal mucosa or blood, a pattern consistent with an intestinal mucosal origin. In the allografts of patients with donor T cell macrochimerism, GvH to HvG T cell clonal ratios were high. Conclusions were limited by the relatively low number and heterogeneity of intestinal transplant patients.

V sheds 0 bases and J sheds 2 bases, leaving 7 bases between their ends. CDR1 and CDR2 are read off the germline V gene as SGDLS and YYNGEE. CDR3 length: 14 amino acids, cysteine to phenylalanine. This entry keeps only the CDR3 DNA: 42 bases, framed from base 1. Library generation was performed with the immunoSEQ multiplex PCR assay. For most patients, genomic DNA was isolated with the Qiagen DNeasy Blood and Tissue Kit and shipped frozen to Adaptive Biotechnologies for TCR sequencing. Adaptive Biotechnologies carried out high-throughput TCR-beta CDR3 sequencing of genomic DNA for most patients. In the authors' own workflow: TCR sequencing data were retrieved from Adaptive's ImmunoSEQ software for 15 to 20 patients, whereas a few other patients were processed with MiXCR and VDJtools. To correct CD4 versus CD8 sorting errors, sequences present in both subsets at a frequency ratio below 5:1 were removed. CDR3 nucleotide sequences shared between donor and recipient were removed because the origin of such sequences could not be assigned. At least 2-fold expansion over unstimulated cells and a minimum CFSE-low frequency of 0.002% (template counts) or 0.001% (read counts) were required for clones to be classified as alloreactive. Clones detected in sequenced pre-transplant spleen, lymph node, or MLR CFSE-low populations of the donor or recipient were defined as mappable. Cumulative frequency of alloreactive clones was calculated as a percentage of all sequences weighted by copy number. Here the immuneACCESS table is served through TCRdb, limited to in-frame sequences with V and J called. Missing clones are a known gap in these copies; in checked studies unresolved V genes cover under half, and the rest lacks a known reason. From that table come the V and J calls and clone size; the DNA was used to work out D and trimming. Recorded for this sample are 90,000 to 95,000 clones; just over 90% of them occurred a single time. Clones ranked in the top ten supply roughly 5.5% of the sample.

Interpreted using the paper, the time point label stands for: cells obtained before transplantation from donor or recipient. CD3+CD4+ and CD3+CD8+ populations were FACS-sorted from unstimulated pre-transplant donor and recipient cells taken from spleen or lymph nodes. This TCR was sampled from a human donor who received an intestinal transplant. This specimen consisted of unstimulated CD8+ T cells sorted from spleen or lymph node cells, obtained before intestinal transplant. The chain couples TRBV9 to TRBJ2-3; no D gene call is confident. The nucleotide sequence is TGTGCCAGCAGCGTAGTGGCGAACACAGATACGCAGTATTTT. Translated, it reads CASSVVANTDTQYF.